Listed below are T cell receptor beta chains from one sample, sequenced in a study of T cells after yellow fever vaccination. TCRdb re-called the 5' RACE reads through MiXCR, storing one row per CDR3 protein. The table lists approximately 74,000 distinct CDR3 sequences, 5.5% to 7.5% of them singletons, with roughly 2.2% in the top ten. The sample consisted of CD4+ T cells sorted from PBMCs, taken approximately 16 days after the first yellow fever vaccination. Source of these receptors: a man aged 18-30 years who received the YFV17D yellow fever vaccine. CDR3s include the opening cysteine and the closing phenylalanine or tryptophan. The D gene is left open where the match is weak. Size values are once, few and many counts, or a class for expanded clones, and some rows have none.

v_gene	d_gene	abundance	j_gene	CDR3aa	CDR3nt
TRBV20-1	NA	many	TRBJ1-2	CSADPGQNYGYTF	TGCAGTGCCGACCCTGGACAGAACTATGGCTACACCTTC
TRBV20-1	TRBD1	many	TRBJ2-3	CSAPRTGSTDTQYF	TGCAGTGCCCCTAGGACAGGTAGCACAGATACGCAGTATTTT
TRBV24-1	TRBD2	many	TRBJ2-1	CATTPTSGGAGEQFF	TGTGCCACCACCCCCACTAGCGGGGGGGCAGGTGAGCAGTTCTTC
TRBV20-1	NA	many	TRBJ1-4	CSARDSGSSEKLFF	TGCAGTGCTAGAGATTCAGGGTCGAGTGAAAAACTGTTTTTT
TRBV20-1	NA	many	TRBJ2-3	CSASSWGENTDTQYF	TGCAGTGCTAGTTCCTGGGGGGAAAACACAGATACGCAGTATTTT
TRBV4-3	TRBD1	many	TRBJ1-2	CASSPGRGTANYGYTF	TGCGCCAGCAGCCCAGGCCGGGGGACAGCTAACTATGGCTACACCTTC
TRBV24-1	NA	many	TRBJ2-4	CATSADTGGIQYF	TGTGCCACCAGTGCGGACACTGGGGGGATTCAGTACTTC
TRBV5-1	NA	NA	TRBJ2-5	CASRVASETQYF	TGCGCCAGCAGGGTGGCGTCCGAGACCCAGTACTTC
TRBV5-4	NA	many	TRBJ1-1	CASRPDSDNTEAFF	TGTGCCAGCAGACCCGACAGTGACAACACTGAAGCTTTCTTT
TRBV19	TRBD2	few	TRBJ2-7	CASKVAGDLYEQYF	TGTGCCAGTAAGGTGGCGGGGGACCTCTACGAGCAGTACTTC
TRBV5-1	TRBD2	many	TRBJ2-3	CASSNVAGGLSTDTQYF	TGCGCCAGCAGCAACGTAGCGGGGGGACTCTCCACAGATACGCAGTATTTT
TRBV5-1	NA	many	TRBJ2-4	CASSGGTLQNIQYF	TGCGCCAGCAGCGGGGGGACACTTCAAAACATTCAGTACTTC
TRBV27	NA	many	TRBJ1-5	CASSLKEGFSPQHF	TGTGCCAGCAGTTTAAAGGAGGGTTTTTCGCCCCAGCATTTT
TRBV5-5	NA	many	TRBJ1-1	CASSSDPNTEAFF	TGTGCCAGCAGCAGCGACCCAAACACTGAAGCTTTCTTT
TRBV4-1	NA	many	TRBJ2-3	CASSQDPQATQYF	TGCGCCAGCAGCCAAGATCCGCAAGCCACGCAGTATTTT
TRBV5-1	TRBD1	many	TRBJ2-5	CASSAGDRGRQETQYF	TGCGCCAGCAGCGCAGGGGACAGGGGGCGGCAAGAGACCCAGTACTTC
TRBV5-1	NA	many	TRBJ2-5	CASSAGWGNQETQYF	TGCGCCAGCAGCGCAGGGTGGGGTAATCAGGAGACCCAGTACTTC
TRBV11-2	NA	many	TRBJ2-2	CASSLPGWAGELFF	TGTGCCAGCAGCTTACCCGGGTGGGCCGGGGAGCTGTTTTTT
TRBV7-2	NA	many	TRBJ2-3	CASSLNGVGTDTQYF	TGTGCCAGCAGCTTAAACGGGGTTGGCACAGATACGCAGTATTTT